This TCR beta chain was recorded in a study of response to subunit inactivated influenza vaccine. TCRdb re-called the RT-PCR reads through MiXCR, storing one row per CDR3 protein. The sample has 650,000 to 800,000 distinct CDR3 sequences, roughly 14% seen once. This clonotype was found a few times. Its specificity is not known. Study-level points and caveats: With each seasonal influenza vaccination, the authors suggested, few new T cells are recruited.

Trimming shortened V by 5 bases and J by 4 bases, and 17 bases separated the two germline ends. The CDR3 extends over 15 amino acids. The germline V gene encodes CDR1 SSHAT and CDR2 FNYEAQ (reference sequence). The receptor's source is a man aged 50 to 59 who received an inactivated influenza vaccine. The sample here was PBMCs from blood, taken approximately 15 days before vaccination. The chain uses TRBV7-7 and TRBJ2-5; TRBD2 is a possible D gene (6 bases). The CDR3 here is CASSPNSRGGETQYF. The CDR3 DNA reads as TGTGCCAGCAGCCCGAATTCGAGGGGAGGAGAGACCCAGTACTTC. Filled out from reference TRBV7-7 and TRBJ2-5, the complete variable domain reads GAGVSQSPRYKVTKRGQDVTLRCDPISSHATLYWYQQALGQGPEFLTYFNYEAQPDKSGLPSDRFSAERPEGSISTLTIQRTEQRDSAMYRCASSPNSRGGETQYFGPGTRLLVL.